This TCR beta chain was captured in a study of response to subunit inactivated influenza vaccine (dated by TCRdb to between 2017 and 2018). In the study overall: To follow how T cells responded to a trivalent subunit inactivated influenza vaccine, the researchers relied on deep quantitative profiling of the T cell receptor repertoire. What the research found in general, with its limitations: The authors proposed that each seasonal influenza vaccination may bring in only a limited number of new T cells.

The receptor library was made with RT-PCR. The listed sequencing device is Illumina HiSeq 2500. TCRdb took the public reads, trimmed them with fastp at Q25, ran MiXCR for clone calling and kept in-frame beta chains. Identical CDR3 protein sequences are pooled into one entry, listed with their most common genes and DNA. This sample gives 650,000 to 800,000 distinct CDR3 sequences in total; roughly 18% of them show up just once. The top ten constitute about 11% of the sample. A remark on this clonotype: Its antigen remains undetermined. Base qualities are not at hand, and no much larger clone is one base apart.

The CDR3 goes from the cysteine to the phenylalanine over 16 residues. Only the CDR3 part of the read is kept: 48 bases, read in frame from the first base. Reading the germline V gene gives CDR1 LGHNA and CDR2 YNFKEQ. Germline trimming amounts to 0 bases on V and 3 bases on J, with 5 as the count of junction bases outside the gene matches. The rearrangement joined TRBV4-2 to TRBJ2-7, with TRBD2 matching 10 junction bases. The sequence was obtained from a man aged 45 to 65 who received an inactivated influenza vaccine. Donor details come from another sample of the same person, matched by shared clones. This specimen was PBMCs from blood, taken around 5 days after vaccination. The CDR3 here reads CASSQDLGLAVYEQYF. The DNA sequence is as follows: TGTGCCAGCAGCCAAGATTTAGGACTAGCGGTCTACGAGCAGTACTTC.